The T cell receptor beta chain under discussion was sequenced for a study of beta chain features in type 1 diabetes. Study findings and constraints: Highly expressing activated T cells could be over-counted with a cDNA template. VDJ junctions from patients with type 1 diabetes contained fewer insertions and more deletions.

Expressed TCRB transcripts were sequenced because the entire RNA isolate underwent reverse transcription. Method: immunoSEQ multiplex PCR; TCRdb's copy keeps in-frame clones and lacks some. The sample carries 250,000 to 400,000 clones, 12% to 15% recorded once. In its sample, this clone was seen a few times. Its antigen is unknown. Germline assignment: CDR1 MDHEN and CDR2 SYDVKM. The CDR3 has 14 residues. Trimming cost V 6 bases and J 4 bases, with 15 bases left between them. This chain connects TRBV28 to TRBJ1-2; possible D gene TRBD1, 5 bases. The sequence was collected from a man under 40 in good health. The sample was central memory CD4+ T cells from blood. The CDR3 is CASRPAGMFYGYTF. The CDR3 DNA follows: TGTGCCAGCAGGCCGGCAGGGATGTTCTATGGCTACACCTTC.